One TCR beta chain is described in this entry. The antigen it binds to is not known. The sample holds no much larger clone one base away, and base qualities are not on file. The sample is drawn from a study of T cells after somatic rescue of genetic block (dated by TCRdb to about 2020). The study in broad terms: What the study looked at was long-term robustness, specifically in a T-cell system that came about through somatic rescue of a genetic block in T-cell development.

The CDR3 has 14 amino acids, counting the end cysteine and phenylalanine. Only the CDR3 DNA stays, 42 bases, in frame from base 1. Trimming takes 0 bases from V and 9 bases from J, and the germline ends sit 11 bases apart. Looking up the germline V gene (reference sequence) yields CDR1 LNHDA and CDR2 SQIVND. Library creation used the immunoSEQ multiplex PCR assay. The source is immuneACCESS, and TCRdb retained only in-frame sequences with V and J called. Part of the clones is not carried over; for the studies checked, unresolved V genes explain less than half of this, and the remainder is unexplained. Here the sample has about 120,000 clones; around nine tenths occur a single time. The biggest ten clones account for over 1.1% of the sample.

The chain is made from TRBV19 and TRBJ2-2; the D gene identity is not certain. The specimen was peripheral blood mononuclear cells (PBMCs). The receptor was isolated from a woman between 18 and 29 years old. The nucleotides are TGTGCCAGTAGTATAGAGGGATCATATTGGGAGCTGTTTTTT. The resulting protein is CASSIEGSYWELFF.